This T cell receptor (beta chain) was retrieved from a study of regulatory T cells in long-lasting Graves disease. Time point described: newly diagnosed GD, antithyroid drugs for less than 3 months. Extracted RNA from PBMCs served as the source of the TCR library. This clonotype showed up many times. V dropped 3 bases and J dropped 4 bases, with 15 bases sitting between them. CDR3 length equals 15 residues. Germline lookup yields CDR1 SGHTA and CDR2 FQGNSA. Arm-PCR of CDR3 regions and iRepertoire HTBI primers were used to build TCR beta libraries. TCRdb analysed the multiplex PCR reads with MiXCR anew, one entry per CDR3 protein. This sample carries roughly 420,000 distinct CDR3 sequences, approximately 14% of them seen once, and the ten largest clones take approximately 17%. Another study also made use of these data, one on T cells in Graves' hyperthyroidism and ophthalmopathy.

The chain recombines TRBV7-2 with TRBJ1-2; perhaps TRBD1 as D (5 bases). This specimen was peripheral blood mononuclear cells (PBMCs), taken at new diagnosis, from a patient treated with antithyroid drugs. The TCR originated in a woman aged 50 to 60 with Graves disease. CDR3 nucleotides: TGTGCCAGCAGCTTGAGCGCAGGGTATACCTATGGCTACACCTTC. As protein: CASSLSAGYTYGYTF.